What follows are 15 T cell receptor beta chains derived from one specimen sequenced in a study of spatial heterogeneity in lung cancer (dated by TCRdb to about 2019). The time point label for this specimen denotes: blood at routine non-recurrence follow-up after resection. Library method: 5' RACE. Reads for this sample came from a NextSeq 500. TCRdb redid the processing of the public reads, applying fastp at Q25 and MiXCR, and retained in-frame beta chains. CDR3 protein sequences are deduplicated, and each keeps its most common genes and DNA. The sample table records under 150,000 distinct CDR3 sequences; about 10% of these occur just once. 20% to 25% of the sample rests with the top ten. The source was PBMCs, collected at follow-up. These receptors originate from a female donor with early-stage non-small cell lung cancer.

This clonotype was seen only a few times. The chain employs TRBV24-1 and TRBJ2-3; TRBD1 aligns across 7 bases. CDR1 is KGHDR and CDR2 is SFDVKD in the germline V gene. This CDR3 region has 16 residues. V lost 3 bases and J lost 1; bases outside the gene matches: 6. The DNA of the CDR3 is TGTGCCACCAGTGATGGGACAGAACTTGGCACAGATACGCAGTATTTT. It yields the protein CATSDGTELGTDTQYF.

This rearrangement joins TRBV30 to TRBJ2-2; D is unresolved. In germline, CDR1 is GTSNPN, CDR2 SVGIG (reference sequence). The CDR3 length is 14 residues. Trimming shortened V by 1 base and J by 2 bases, and 8 bases separated the two germline ends. The CDR3: CAWSALINTGELFF. CDR3 bases: TGTGCCTGGAGTGCCCTAATTAACACCGGGGAGCTGTTTTTT.

This clonotype has ten or more counts. This rearrangement joins TRBV12-3 or TRBV12-4 to TRBJ2-3; maybe TRBD2 (6 bases). The CDR3 sequence is 15 residues long. The V end was cut by 6 bases, the J end by 2 bases, with 15 bases between. The CDR3 region has the DNA TGTGCCAGCAGCGTTTCCGGGAGAACCACAGATACGCAGTATTTT. Translating it yields CASSVSGRTTDTQYF.

The chain recombines TRBV10-1 with TRBJ1-4; no firm D call. Per the germline V gene, CDR1 is WNHNN and CDR2 is SYGVQD (reference sequence). Trimming took 0 bases from V and 0 from J, leaving 5 bases between them. The CDR3 spans 15 residues. CDR3 DNA: TGCGCCAGCAGTGAGTCCACAGCAACTAATGAAAAACTGTTTTTT. Encoded protein: CASSESTATNEKLFF.

This clonotype was counted a few times. This sequence joins TRBV20-1 and TRBJ1-1, with D perhaps TRBD1 (5 bases). Germline V gene lookup returns CDR1 DFQATT and CDR2 SNEGSKA (reference sequence). With 3 bases removed from V and 5 bases from J, the gap between germline ends came to 13 bases. This CDR3 has 13 residues. CDR3 sequence reads: CSARRREGTEAFF. The CDR3 DNA sequence: TGCAGTGCTAGGCGCAGGGAAGGTACTGAAGCTTTCTTT.

This clonotype was found a few times. V gene TRBV5-1 combines with J gene TRBJ2-5, with unresolved D. Trimming shortened V by 0 bases and J by 5 bases, and 14 bases separated the two germline ends. Germline V gene lookup returns CDR1 SGHRS and CDR2 YFSETQ. CDR3 length: 15 residues. In nucleotides, the CDR3 is TGCGCCAGCAGCTTGGGGCAGGCGAAAGGGGAGACCCAGTACTTC. Translated, it gives CASSLGQAKGETQYF. The full variable domain, in which reference TRBV5-1 and TRBJ2-5 provide the parts outside the CDR3, is KAGVTQTPRYLIKTRGQQVTLSCSPISGHRSVSWYQQTPGQGLQFLFEYFSETQRNKGNFPGRFSGRQFSNSRSEMNVSTLELGDSALYLCASSLGQAKGETQYFGPGTRLLVL.

In its sample, this clonotype was seen a few times. The chain couples TRBV12-3 or TRBV12-4 to TRBJ1-1, with 12 bases lining up with TRBD1. The V and J ends lost 3 bases and 11 bases, in that order; junction bases with no gene match: 7. The CDR3 has 14 amino acids. This CDR3 reads CASSLWDRGRRAFF. In nucleotides, the CDR3 is TGTGCCAGCAGTTTGTGGGACAGGGGGCGCCGGGCTTTCTTT.

This clonotype turned up a few times. The CDR3 nucleotides read TGTGCCAGCTCACCACGCCCCGGGACAGGGGGGGCAGGAGAGCAGTTCTTC. Translating gives CASSPRPGTGGAGEQFF. This chain connects TRBV18 to TRBJ2-1; 11 nucleotides align to TRBD1. J was trimmed by 10 bases and V by 1 base; bases with no gene match: 12. Germline loops: CDR1 KGHSH, CDR2 LQKENI. The CDR3 totals 17 residues.

The chain links TRBV28 to TRBJ2-7; 7 bases align to TRBD2. Per the germline V gene, CDR1 is MDHEN and CDR2 is SYDVKM. Trimming cost V 7 bases and J 4 bases; bases outside gene matches: 10. The CDR3 is 14 residues long. The CDR3 reads CASTPGGTTYEQYF. The CDR3, as DNA: TGTGCCAGCACCCCTGGGGGGACTACATACGAGCAGTACTTC.

This clonotype turned up a few times. The chain links TRBV23-1 to TRBJ2-3; 8 bases are shared with TRBD2. TRBV23-1 has ORF status, its function being uncertain. The CDR3 extends over 16 amino acids. V shed 3 bases and J 4 bases; nucleotides not matched to a gene: 9. CDR3: CASSHSGLVRPDTQYF. Here the CDR3 DNA reads TGCGCCAGCAGTCATTCGGGACTAGTGAGGCCAGATACGCAGTATTTT.

This clonotype was detected ten times or more. The J gene is TRBJ1-1, the V gene TRBV9, with D tentatively TRBD1 (6 bases). V lost 0 bases and J lost 4, with 13 bases in between. Looked up from germline, CDR1 is SGDLS and CDR2 is YYNGEE. CDR3 size: 15 residues. CDR3 nucleotides: TGTGCCAGCAGCGTAGTCCGTACAGGGTTCACTGAAGCTTTCTTT. Encoded protein: CASSVVRTGFTEAFF. Full variable domain (remainder filled in from reference TRBV9 and TRBJ1-1): DSGVTQTPKHLITATGQRVTLRCSPRSGDLSVYWYQQSLDQGLQFLIQYYNGEERAKGNILERFSAQQFPDLHSELNLSSLELGDSALYFCASSVVRTGFTEAFFGQGTRLTVV.

This clonotype was detected many times. The chain employs TRBV5-4 and TRBJ2-2, with D maybe TRBD1 (5 bases). The germline V and J ends were trimmed by 1 base and 6 bases, with 7 bases remaining between them. CDR3 size: 13 residues. Looked up from germline, CDR1 is SGHNT and CDR2 is YYREEE (reference sequence). The CDR3 loop reads CASSLRGPGELFF. CDR3 DNA: TGTGCCAGCAGCTTGAGGGGTCCCGGGGAGCTGTTTTTT. The full variable domain, with the rest looked up from reference TRBV5-4 and TRBJ2-2, is ETGVTQSPTHLIKTRGQQVTLRCSSQSGHNTVSWYQQALGQGPQFIFQYYREEENGRGNFPPRFSGLQFPNYSSELNVNALELDDSALYLCASSLRGPGELFFGEGSRLTVL.

The chain joins TRBV7-9 to TRBJ2-1; 7 nucleotides agree with TRBD2. This CDR3 is built from 15 residues. The junction had 10 bases not matched to a gene; V was cut back by 7 bases and J by 4 bases. Germline CDR1 SEHNR, CDR2 FQNEAQ (reference sequence). CDR3 in DNA: TGTGCCAGCACCTCCGGGACTACCCCTTACAATGAGCAGTTCTTC. This sequence encodes CASTSGTTPYNEQFF. Full variable domain (outside the CDR3, taken from reference TRBV7-9 and TRBJ2-1): DTGVSQNPRHKITKRGQNVTFRCDPISEHNRLYWYRQTLGQGPEFLTYFQNEAQLEKSRLLSDRFSAERPKGSFSTLEIQRTEQGDSAMYLCASTSGTTPYNEQFFGPGTRLTVL.

The rearrangement uses TRBV11-2 and TRBJ2-1, with 10 bases identical to TRBD2. With V trimmed by 5 bases and J by 10 bases, 11 bases remained unmatched. Germline CDR1 SGHAT, CDR2 FQNNGV. The CDR3 spans 15 residues. The CDR3 reads CASSARGLALGEQFF. The CDR3 nucleotides are TGTGCCAGCAGCGCTCGGGGACTAGCGTTAGGCGAGCAGTTCTTC.

This clonotype has more than one count but fewer than ten. V is TRBV2 and J is TRBJ2-5, with D uncertain. Germline lookup yields CDR1 SNHLY and CDR2 FYNNEI. The V and J ends lost 3 bases and 5 bases respectively, with 13 bases between them. The CDR3 length is 14 residues. CDR3 coding DNA: TGTGCCAGCAGTGAGCTCAGTCCTAAGGAGACCCAGTACTTC. As protein: CASSELSPKETQYF.